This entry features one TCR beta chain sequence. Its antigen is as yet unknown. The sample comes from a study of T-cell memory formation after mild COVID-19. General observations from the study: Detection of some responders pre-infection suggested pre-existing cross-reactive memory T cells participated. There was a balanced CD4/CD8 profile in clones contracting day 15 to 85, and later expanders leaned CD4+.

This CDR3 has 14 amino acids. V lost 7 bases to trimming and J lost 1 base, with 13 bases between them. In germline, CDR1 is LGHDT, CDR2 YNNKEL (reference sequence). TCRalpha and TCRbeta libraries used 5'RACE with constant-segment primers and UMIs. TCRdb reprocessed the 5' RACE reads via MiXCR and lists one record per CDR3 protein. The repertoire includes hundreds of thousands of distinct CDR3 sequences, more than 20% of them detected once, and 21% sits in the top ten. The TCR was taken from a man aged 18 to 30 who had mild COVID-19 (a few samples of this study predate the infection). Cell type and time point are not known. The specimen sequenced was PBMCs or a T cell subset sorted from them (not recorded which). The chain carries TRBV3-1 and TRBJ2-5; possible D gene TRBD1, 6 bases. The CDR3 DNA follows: TGTGCCAGCAATATCCAGGGGCCCCAAGAGACCCAGTACTTC. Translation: CASNIQGPQETQYF.